This T cell receptor (beta chain) came from a study of T cells in Graves' hyperthyroidism and ophthalmopathy. General study results and limits: The blood repertoire included most of the expanded thyroid clonotypes above 0.001.

The CDR3 covers 13 residues. Trimming removed 4 bases at V and 5 bases at J, with 9 bases between. Per germline, CDR1 SNHLY and CDR2 FYNNEI. This clonotype occurred many times. Its antigen is undetermined. RNA transcripts gave rise to amplified TCR beta CDR3 regions. Primed by the HTBI set, a first-round RT-PCR was run on the TCR CDR3. TCRdb re-called the multiplex PCR reads through MiXCR, storing one row per CDR3 protein. The sample gives around 620,000 distinct CDR3 sequences, 40% to 55% of which show up once; 15% to 20% is in the top ten. The chain uses TRBV2 and TRBJ1-5; D is uncertain. The sample consisted of peripheral blood or thyroid tissue (not recorded which). This clonotype was sampled from an adult woman with Graves' disease, either hyperthyroidism or ophthalmopathy (not recorded which). CDR3 in amino acids: CASSAGFDQPQHF. The CDR3 DNA reads TGTGCCAGCAGTGCGGGGTTCGATCAGCCCCAGCATTTT. The entire variable domain, with the rest obtained from reference TRBV2 and TRBJ1-5, is as follows: EPEVTQTPSHQVTQMGQEVILRCVPISNHLYFYWYRQILGQKVEFLVSFYNNEISEKSEIFDDQFSVERPDGSNFTLKIRSTKLEDSAMYFCASSAGFDQPQHFGDGTRLSIL.